Listed below are T cell receptor beta chains from one sample, sequenced in a study of prognosis after radiotherapy for stage I lung cancer. MiXCR, applied by TCRdb to the multiplex PCR reads, yields one record per CDR3 protein. This table holds around 56,000 distinct CDR3 sequences, more than 25% found once. Sequences were derived from PBMCs, sampled before or after stereotactic body radiation therapy (not recorded which). These receptors were obtained from a donor over 45 with non-small cell lung cancer. CDR3s include the opening cysteine and the closing phenylalanine or tryptophan. Each record gives: V gene, D gene, clone size, J gene, CDR3 DNA, CDR3 protein. D genes are given only for firm matches. Some rows have no size entry. The others give once, few or many, or a class for an expanded clone.

>TRBV19|TRBD1|many|TRBJ1-4
TGTGCCAGTAGTACCGCGCCCCGGACAGGGTACGAAAAACTGTTTTTT
CASSTAPRTGYEKLFF
>TRBV24-1|TRBD2|-|TRBJ2-1
TGTGCCACCAGTGACCCTAGCGGGGGCGTTGGGAATGAGCAGTTCTTC
CATSDPSGGVGNEQFF
>TRBV12-3/TRBV12-4|-|once|TRBJ1-5
-
CASSTSKGYTDQPQHF
>TRBV5-4|TRBD1|many|TRBJ2-3
TGTGCCAGCAGCTTGGCCCTCGGGACAGGCACAGATACGCAGTATTTT
CASSLALGTGTDTQYF
>TRBV7-6|TRBD1|many|TRBJ2-7
TGTGCCAGCAGCTTCTCCCAGGGGGCGGTCGAGCAGTACTTC
CASSFSQGAVEQYF
>TRBV6-1|-|medium-sized|TRBJ1-6
TGTGCCAGCAGAATCGCTAGGACAGCCAACGCCCTCCACTTT
CASRIARTANALHF
>TRBV27|-|many|TRBJ2-2
TGTGCCAGCAGTTTAGGCGAGGGAAGGAACACCGGGGAGCTGTTTTTT
CASSLGEGRNTGELFF
>TRBV4-3|TRBD1|many|TRBJ1-6
TGCGCCAGCAGATTGGACAGGGCTATTTATAATTCACCCCTCCACTTT
CASRLDRAIYNSPLHF
>TRBV4-3|-|many|TRBJ1-6
TGCGCCAGCAGCCAAGAAGGGGTGTCACCCCTCCACTTT
CASSQEGVSPLHF
>TRBV30|-|many|TRBJ1-5
TGTGCCTGGAGTGGGGTAAGCCAGCCCCAGCATTTT
CAWSGVSQPQHF
>TRBV6-2/TRBV6-3|-|-|TRBJ2-2
TGTGCCAGCAGTGTGGGACTATCGGGGGGCCGGAACACCTGGGAGCTGTTTTTT
CASSVGLSGGRNTWELFF
>TRBV3-1|-|many|TRBJ1-4
TGTGCCAGCAGCCAGGGGCAGCTCGAAAAACTGTTTTTT
CASSQGQLEKLFF
>TRBV28|TRBD1|many|TRBJ1-5
TGTGCCAGCAGTTTAGTACAGGGGTGGGACAGCAATCAGCCCCAGCATTTT
CASSLVQGWDSNQPQHF
>TRBV15|-|many|TRBJ2-3
TGTGCCACCAGTCAGAGCACAGATACGCAGTATTTT
CATSQSTDTQYF
>TRBV4-3|-|many|TRBJ2-3
TGCGCCAGCAGCTTACTCGGGGATAACACAGATACGCAGTATTTT
CASSLLGDNTDTQYF
>TRBV12-3/TRBV12-4|TRBD1|many|TRBJ1-6
TGTGCCAGCAGCCCCGCCCGACAGGGAATGTCACCCCTCCACTTT
CASSPARQGMSPLHF
>TRBV6-1|-|many|TRBJ2-6
TGTGCCACCGCGGACGCTGGGGCCAACGTCCTGACTTTC
CATADAGANVLTF
>TRBV5-4|TRBD2|many|TRBJ2-3
TGTGCCAGCAGCTTCCGGACTAGCGGGGGCTCTAGCACAGATACGCAGTATTTT
CASSFRTSGGSSTDTQYF
>TRBV6-1|-|-|TRBJ2-1
TGTGCCAGCACGGTAAGGACTCGGGATGATCAGTTCTTC
CASTVRTRDDQFF
>TRBV25-1|-|-|TRBJ2-7
TGTGCCAGCAGCGACGCAGCGGCTCATGGGAACGAGCAGTACTTC
CASSDAAAHGNEQYF
>TRBV6-1|-|many|TRBJ2-7
TGTGCCAGCAGTGGAGGTTGGGCGGACTACGAGCAGTACTTC
CASSGGWADYEQYF
>TRBV5-5|-|many|TRBJ1-1
TGTGCCAGCCACTCAAGGGGCACTGAAGCTTTCTTT
CASHSRGTEAFF
>TRBV3-1|-|many|TRBJ2-2
TGTGCCAGCAGCCAAGGGGTCGGGGAGCTGTTTTTT
CASSQGVGELFF
>TRBV19|-|-|TRBJ1-5
TGTGCCAGTACCCCACGGGGTCAGGTCCATCACCCCCAGCATTTT
CASTPRGQVHHPQHF
>TRBV4-1|-|many|TRBJ2-7
TGCGCCAGCAGCCAAGAGGCAGAAAGTACCTACGAGCAGTACTTC
CASSQEAESTYEQYF
>TRBV6-1|-|-|TRBJ1-6
TGTGCCAGCAGTGAGGGACGTTATGGTTCGCCCCTCAACTTT
CASSEGRYGSPLNF
>TRBV29-1|-|many|TRBJ2-6
TGCAGCGTTCAGCAGGGCTTTGGGGCCAACGTCCTGACTTTC
CSVQQGFGANVLTF
>TRBV29-1|-|many|TRBJ1-1
TGCAGCGTGGGCACTGAAGCTTTCTTT
CSVGTEAFF